The rows below give T cell receptor beta chains drawn from one sample of a study of cytomegalovirus exposure and HLA in healthy donors. Produced via immunoSEQ multiplex PCR; TCRdb's table is partial and in-frame only. The sample lists some 56,000 clones, 55% to 65% occurring once. The sequenced material came from PBMCs. Receptors were obtained from a human donor in good health. The CDR3 runs from the conserved cysteine through the conserved F or W. D genes are given only for firm matches. Clone size is shown for a subset of rows, as once, few, many or a class of expanded clone.

abundance	v_gene	j_gene	d_gene	CDR3nt	CDR3aa
once	TRBV9	TRBJ1-2	NA	TGTGCCAGCAGCGTAGATCCCTCTCTCGGGGGGAGCGCCTATGGCTACACCTTC	CASSVDPSLGGSAYGYTF
NA	TRBV30	TRBJ1-2	NA	TGTGCTCATAACTCGGGGGGCGCGGGTGGCTACACCTTC	CAHNSGGAGGYTF
NA	TRBV5-1	TRBJ1-6	NA	TGCGCCAGCAGCTTGGATGGAAGGACGATCTCGGGGGATTCACCCCTCCACTTT	CASSLDGRTISGDSPLHF
NA	TRBV27	TRBJ1-1	NA	TGTGCCAGCAGTCCATCCCCTTGGACGGGCCGGGGTGGCACTGAAGCTTTCTTT	CASSPSPWTGRGGTEAFF
NA	TRBV29-1	TRBJ1-2	TRBD1	TGCAGCGGGGGACAGGGTAATACCGACTATGGCTACACCTTC	CSGGQGNTDYGYTF
NA	TRBV7-9	TRBJ2-2	NA	TGTGCCAGCAGCCCAGGTAGAATTTTGACCGGGGAGCTGTTTTTT	CASSPGRILTGELFF
NA	TRBV4-1	TRBJ2-3	NA	TGCGCCAGCAGCCAATCGAGGGAGCGGGTTGGGGAAGATACGCAGTATTTT	CASSQSRERVGEDTQYF
NA	TRBV6-6	TRBJ1-1	NA	TGTGCCAGCAGGCAGGGCGGGAACACTGAAGCTTTCTTT	CASRQGGNTEAFF
NA	TRBV19	TRBJ1-1	NA	TGTGCCAGTAGGGATGGGGGGTTCCGCAGCGGGACTGAAGCTTTCTTT	CASRDGGFRSGTEAFF
NA	TRBV6-5	TRBJ1-5	NA	TGTGCCAGCAGCTTGGACAGAGATAGCAATCAGCCCCAGCATTTT	CASSLDRDSNQPQHF
NA	TRBV7-6	TRBJ2-3	TRBD2	TGTGCCAGCATGGCGAAGCGGGGGGGCCTAAGGACCGGCCGCACAGATACGCAGTATTTT	CASMAKRGGLRTGRTDTQYF
NA	TRBV2	TRBJ1-2	NA	TGTGCCAGCAGTGAAGGGGGGCGTCGGGTCTATGGCTACACCTTC	CASSEGGRRVYGYTF
few	TRBV29-1	TRBJ2-5	TRBD2	TGCAGCGCCTGGGCCGGCGGGGGGGCCCTGGAGACCCAGTACTTC	CSAWAGGGALETQYF
few	TRBV30	TRBJ1-1	NA	TGTGCCTTCACAGAGAACACTGAAGCTTTCTTT	CAFTENTEAFF
few	TRBV6-1	TRBJ1-1	NA	TGTGCCACCGCCAGACAGGTGAACACTGAAGCTTTCTTT	CATARQVNTEAFF
NA	TRBV6-1	TRBJ1-3	TRBD1	TGTGCCAGCAGTGAATACTTGGGGCAGGGGGTGGACACCATATATTTT	CASSEYLGQGVDTIYF
NA	TRBV4-3	TRBJ1-6	NA	TGCGCCAGCAGCCAAGGAGACACTTATAATTCACCCCTCCACTTT	CASSQGDTYNSPLHF
NA	TRBV27	TRBJ1-4	NA	TGTGCCAGCAGGCCCACAGGGTTCGGTGAAAAACTGTTTTTT	CASRPTGFGEKLFF
few	TRBV30	TRBJ1-1	NA	TGTGCCTGGAGATCCGGGTCGGGTGAGGCTTTCTTT	CAWRSGSGEAFF
many	TRBV7-9	TRBJ1-3	TRBD1	TGTGCCTACAGGGGCTTATCCGGAAACACCATATATTTT	CAYRGLSGNTIYF
few	TRBV4-1	TRBJ2-7	NA	TGCGCCAGCAGCCAAGTGACAGGCACCTACGAGCAGTACTTC	CASSQVTGTYEQYF
once	TRBV29-1	TRBJ1-2	NA	TGCAGCGTACCCAGGACAGAACTTTCTAACTATGGCTACACCTTC	CSVPRTELSNYGYTF
few	TRBV15	TRBJ2-7	NA	TGTGCCACCAGCTCCGGGGGGGCAGGGGGGTACGAGCAGTACTTC	CATSSGGAGGYEQYF